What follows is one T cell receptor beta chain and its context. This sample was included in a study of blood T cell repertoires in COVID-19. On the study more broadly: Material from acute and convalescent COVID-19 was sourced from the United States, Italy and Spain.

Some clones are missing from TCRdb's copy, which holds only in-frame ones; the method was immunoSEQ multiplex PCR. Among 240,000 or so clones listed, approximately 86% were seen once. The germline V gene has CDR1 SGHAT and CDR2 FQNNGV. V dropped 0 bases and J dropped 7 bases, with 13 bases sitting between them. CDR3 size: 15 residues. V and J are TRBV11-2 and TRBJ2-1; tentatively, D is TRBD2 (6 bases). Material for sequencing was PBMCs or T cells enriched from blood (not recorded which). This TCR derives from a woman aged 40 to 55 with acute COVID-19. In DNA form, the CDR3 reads TGTGCCAGCAGCTTAGATGCGGGGCAAGGTAATGAGCAGTTCTTC. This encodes CASSLDAGQGNEQFF.